The 18 T cell receptor beta chains below were found in one sample sequenced in a study of T cell responses to AZD1222 COVID-19 vaccine. Profiling relied on immunoSEQ multiplex PCR, and the TCRdb table lists in-frame clones only, not all of them. The sample gives fewer than 300,000 clones, more than 85% of which show up once; roughly 0.6% is in the top ten. Source: peripheral blood, taken on day 0 of AZD1222 vaccination. These receptor sequences come from an adult in good health.

To note about this clone: At the DNA level, this CDR3 is encoded by other sequences in the same sample as well. The gene calls are TRBV5-6 and TRBJ2-7; no firm D call. The CDR3 is 12 amino acids. Germline assignment: CDR1 SGHDT and CDR2 YYEEEE. V shed 3 bases and J shed 4 bases, with 8 bases lying between them. CDR3 coding DNA: TGTGCCAGCAGCTCCCCTGGGTACGAGCAGTACTTC. Its protein is CASSSPGYEQYF.

The chain joins TRBV6-5 to TRBJ1-2; D possibly corresponds to TRBD1 (5 bases). V was trimmed by 6 bases and J by 1 base, leaving 15 bases between them. The CDR3 sequence is 15 residues long. Germline loops: CDR1 MNHEY, CDR2 SVGAGI. In nucleotides, the CDR3 is TGTGCCAGCAGATCCACAGGACCGATTAACTATGGCTACACCTTC. Translation: CASRSTGPINYGYTF.

The chain uses TRBV5-1 and TRBJ1-1, with D possibly being TRBD1 (5 bases). The length of the CDR3 is 14 residues. Between the trimmed V and J ends, which lost 5 bases and 7 bases, there was a span of 18 bases. CDR1 and CDR2 from the germline V gene are SGHRS and YFSETQ. The CDR3 DNA reads TGCGCCAGCAGTTTCCAGGGTGTGAGTGGTGAAGCTTTCTTT. This gives the protein CASSFQGVSGEAFF. Based on the CDR3 plus reference TRBV5-1 and TRBJ1-1, the full variable domain is KAGVTQTPRYLIKTRGQQVTLSCSPISGHRSVSWYQQTPGQGLQFLFEYFSETQRNKGNFPGRFSGRQFSNSRSEMNVSTLELGDSALYLCASSFQGVSGEAFFGQGTRLTVV.

The chain uses TRBV4-3 and TRBJ2-1; 12 nucleotides line up with TRBD2. CDR1 and CDR2 (germline): LGHNA, YSLEER. The V and J ends lost 4 bases and 9 bases, in that order; junction bases with no gene match: 10. CDR3 size: 16 residues. The CDR3 DNA sequence: TGCGCCAGCAGCCCGAGGGTCTTACTAGCGGGAGGTGAGCAGTTCTTC. Translated: CASSPRVLLAGGEQFF.

The chain couples TRBV6-5 to TRBJ1-6; D is perhaps TRBD1 (5 bases). Trimming pared 8 bases from V and 7 bases from J, leaving 9 bases between. Germline assignment: CDR1 MNHEY and CDR2 SVGAGI. The CDR3 extends over 12 amino acids. The CDR3 DNA reads TGTGCCAGCGGGACGGGGAATTCACCCCTCCACTTT. Translated: CASGTGNSPLHF.

The rearrangement links TRBV7-2 to TRBJ2-1, with D perhaps assigned TRBD1 or TRBD2 (5 bases each). This CDR3 has 14 amino acids. Trimming shortened V by 2 bases and J by 2 bases, and 7 bases separated the two germline ends. Germline CDR1 and CDR2: SGHTA and FQGNSA. The chain's CDR3 is CASSLRGAYNEQFF. CDR3 coding DNA: TGTGCCAGCAGCTTAAGGGGAGCCTACAATGAGCAGTTCTTC. Full variable domain (remainder filled in from reference TRBV7-2 and TRBJ2-1): GAGVSQSPSNKVTEKGKDVELRCDPISGHTALYWYRQSLGQGLEFLIYFQGNSAPDKSGLPSDRFSAERTGGSVSTLTIQRTQQEDSAVYLCASSLRGAYNEQFFGPGTRLTVL.

This rearrangement joins TRBV28 to TRBJ1-2; a weak D match, TRBD1 (5 bases). The CDR3 spans 14 residues. Germline values: CDR1 MDHEN, CDR2 SYDVKM. V lost 6 bases and J 4 bases, leaving 15 bases between the germline ends. The CDR3 DNA reads TGTGCCAGCAGCCAGGCTGGGGCGCGCTATGGCTACACCTTC. Amino acid sequence: CASSQAGARYGYTF.

The V gene is TRBV18, the J gene TRBJ2-7; D remains ambiguous. Germline CDR1 is KGHSH and CDR2 is LQKENI. The length of the CDR3 is 12 residues. V was pared by 1 base and J by 7 bases, with 8 bases between. For the CDR3, the DNA is TGTGCCAGCTCACCACAGATCCAGGAGCAGTACTTC. Translating gives CASSPQIQEQYF.

CDR3 bases: TGTGCCAGCTCACCAATGGCGGGGCGGGACGAGCAGTACTTC. It specifies CASSPMAGRDEQYF. The chain joins TRBV18 to TRBJ2-7; possible D gene TRBD2, 6 bases. CDR1 KGHSH and CDR2 LQKENI come from the germline V gene. The CDR3 contains 14 residues. Deletions cut 2 bases from V and 5 bases from J, with 13 bases between.

The CDR3 loop reads CASSDGRLYLYEQYF. The CDR3 DNA sequence: TGCGCCAGCAGTGACGGGAGGCTCTACCTCTACGAGCAGTACTTC. The chain couples TRBV10-1 to TRBJ2-7; the match to TRBD2 covers 7 bases. The germline V gene encodes CDR1 WNHNN and CDR2 SYGVQD (reference sequence). Trimming cost V 3 bases and J 3 bases; bases outside gene matches: 8. The CDR3 extends over 15 amino acids.

The chain recombines TRBV7-9 with TRBJ2-5; TRBD2 agrees at 7 bases. Per germline, CDR1 SEHNR and CDR2 FQNEAQ (reference sequence). The CDR3 extends over 13 amino acids. J lost 5 bases, V lost 6 bases, and 6 bases had no gene match. In nucleotides, the CDR3 is TGTGCCAGCAGTATAAGCGGGGATGAGACCCAGTACTTC. This encodes CASSISGDETQYF.

The chain couples TRBV4-1 to TRBJ1-1, with D hard to call. The V end was cut by 0 bases, the J end by 1 base, with 12 bases between. The CDR3 spans 16 residues. Germline V gives CDR1 MGHRA, CDR2 YSYEKL. The CDR3 DNA reads TGCGCCAGCAGCCAAGATCCGGGCGGACGGAACACTGAAGCTTTCTTT. Amino acid sequence: CASSQDPGGRNTEAFF.

This clone has a single count. J is TRBJ1-4 and V is TRBV19, with unresolved D. Trimming removed 6 bases from V and 4 bases from J, with 18 bases in between. CDR1 is LNHDA, CDR2 SQIVND, per germline (reference sequence). The CDR3 runs 16 residues. The CDR3 spells CASSPGASLFNEKLFF. CDR3 in DNA: TGTGCCAGTAGCCCTGGCGCCTCGCTTTTTAATGAAAAACTGTTTTTT. The whole variable domain, remainder taken from reference TRBV19 and TRBJ1-4, is DGGITQSPKYLFRKEGQNVTLSCEQNLNHDAMYWYRQDPGQGLRLIYYSQIVNDFQKGDIAEGYSVSREKKESFPLTVTSAQKNPTAFYLCASSPGASLFNEKLFFGSGTQLSVL.

V usage is TRBV11-3 and J usage is TRBJ2-2; 7 nucleotides match TRBD1. This CDR3 is built from 15 residues. Germline CDR1 SGHNT, CDR2 YENEEA. V shed 5 bases, J shed 0 bases, and the junction held 3 bases outside the gene matches. CDR3 DNA sequence: TGTGCCAGCAGCCCGGGACAGACGAACACCGGGGAGCTGTTTTTT. This gives the protein CASSPGQTNTGELFF. The full variable domain, rest sourced from reference TRBV11-3 and TRBJ2-2, is EAGVVQSPRYKIIEKKQPVAFWCNPISGHNTLYWYLQNLGQGPELLIRYENEEAVDDSQLPKDRFSAERLKGVDSTLKIQPAELGDSAVYLCASSPGQTNTGELFFGEGSRLTVL.

This clone was observed a single time. V gene TRBV5-1 combines with J gene TRBJ2-3, with TRBD2 matching over 7 bases. This CDR3 contains 17 residues. V shed 0 bases and J 6 bases; nucleotides not matched to a gene: 13. The germline V gene has CDR1 SGHRS and CDR2 YFSETQ. CDR3 sequence (DNA): TGCGCCAGCAGCTTGGCCAGGTGGGAGGGCCGGGTGGATACGCAGTATTTT. It specifies CASSLARWEGRVDTQYF.

This chain connects TRBV19 to TRBJ1-6, with TRBD1 matching 8 bases. Germline lookup yields CDR1 LNHDA and CDR2 SQIVND (reference sequence). This CDR3 has 14 residues. The V gene end was trimmed by 6 bases and the J gene end by 6 bases; junction bases not matched to a gene: 4. The CDR3 spells CASRGTGLNSPLHF. CDR3 DNA: TGTGCCAGTAGGGGGACAGGCCTTAATTCACCCCTCCACTTT.

The chain's CDR3 is CASSQLTGSEGTDTQYF. The CDR3 DNA follows: TGTGCCAGCAGCCAATTGACGGGATCGGAGGGCACAGATACGCAGTATTTT. V gene TRBV16 combines with J gene TRBJ2-3; D perhaps matches TRBD2 (5 bases). Germline-derived CDR1 and CDR2 are KGHSY and FQNENV. The CDR3 loop spans 17 amino acids. V was cut by 1 base and J by 1 base, with 15 bases left in between.

This chain links TRBV7-2 with TRBJ1-2; D gene uncertain. The CDR3 covers 15 residues. The ends were cut back, 1 base at V and 1 base at J, with 10 bases in the middle. CDR1 SGHTA and CDR2 FQGNSA come from the germline V gene. In nucleotides, the CDR3 is TGTGCCAGCAGCTTAGGTATTAGTGGTAACTATGGCTACACCTTC. This encodes CASSLGISGNYGYTF.